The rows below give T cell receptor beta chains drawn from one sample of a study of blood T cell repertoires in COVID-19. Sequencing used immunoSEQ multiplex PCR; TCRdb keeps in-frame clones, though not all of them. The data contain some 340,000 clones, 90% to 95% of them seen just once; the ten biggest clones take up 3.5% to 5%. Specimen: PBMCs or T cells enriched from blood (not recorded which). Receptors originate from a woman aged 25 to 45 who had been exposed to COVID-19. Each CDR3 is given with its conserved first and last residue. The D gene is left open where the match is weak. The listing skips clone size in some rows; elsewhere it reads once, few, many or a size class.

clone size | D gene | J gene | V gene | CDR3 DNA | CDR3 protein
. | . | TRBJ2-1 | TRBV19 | TGTGCCAGTAGTATAGTCCTAGGGGACTACAATGAGCAGTTCTTC | CASSIVLGDYNEQFF
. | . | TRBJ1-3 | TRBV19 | TGTGCCAGTACCCCTCGCACAGGGTGGGGAAACACCATATATTTT | CASTPRTGWGNTIYF
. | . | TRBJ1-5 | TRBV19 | TGTGCCAGTACCGTTCGGACATACCCCCGTAGCAATCAGCCCCAGCATTTT | CASTVRTYPRSNQPQHF
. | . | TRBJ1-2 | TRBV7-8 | TGTGCCAGCAGCTTAGGTACTGGGAATAGAGGGGGATTGGCCTACACCTTC | CASSLGTGNRGGLAYTF
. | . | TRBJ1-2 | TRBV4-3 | TGCGCCAGCAGCCGAGACCCTCTCTATGGCTACACCTTC | CASSRDPLYGYTF
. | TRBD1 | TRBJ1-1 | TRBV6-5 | TGTGCCAGCAGTACGCGAGGGACAGGGGGTGGTGGGGCTTTCTTT | CASSTRGTGGGGAFF
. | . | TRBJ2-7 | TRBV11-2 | TGTGCCAGCAGCTTAGGCCGGGGAGCTCCGATAGAGCAGTACTTC | CASSLGRGAPIEQYF
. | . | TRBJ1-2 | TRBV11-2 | TGTGCCAGCAGCTTTTACGGCTTAGACAGCTACACCTTC | CASSFYGLDSYTF
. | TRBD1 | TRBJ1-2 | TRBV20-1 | TGCAGTGCTGAAACAGGGGATGGCTACACCTTC | CSAETGDGYTF
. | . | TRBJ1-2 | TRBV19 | TGTGCCAGTAGTATCCTCCCTCCTACCGGCTACACCTTC | CASSILPPTGYTF
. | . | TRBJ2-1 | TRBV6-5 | TGTGCCAGCAGTTACGAACTAACTAACAATGAGCAGTTCTTC | CASSYELTNNEQFF
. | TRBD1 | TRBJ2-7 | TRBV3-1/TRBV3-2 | TGTGCCAGCAGCCAACGAACGACAGGGGTGGCCGAGCAGTACTTC | CASSQRTTGVAEQYF
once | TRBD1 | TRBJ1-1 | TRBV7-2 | TGTGCCAGCAGCTTCTTCGGACAGGGTGACACTGAAGCTTTCTTT | CASSFFGQGDTEAFF
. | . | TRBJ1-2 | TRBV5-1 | TGCGCCAGCAGCTTGGCCGGTCGGGGGGCCGGGTATGGCTACACCTTC | CASSLAGRGAGYGYTF
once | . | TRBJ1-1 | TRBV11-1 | TGTGCCAGCAGCTTGGGCGTGAACACTGAAGCTTTCTTT | CASSLGVNTEAFF
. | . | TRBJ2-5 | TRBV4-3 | TGCGCCAGCAGCCAAGGGGGTAGCGGTGGAGAGACCCAGTACTTC | CASSQGGSGGETQYF
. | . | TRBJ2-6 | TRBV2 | TGTGCCAGTGCGGACAACTCTGGGGCCAACGTCCTGACTTTC | CASADNSGANVLTF
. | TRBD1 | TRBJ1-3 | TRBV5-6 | TGTGCCAGCAGGCAAAGGGACAGGGGGCCCGGAAACACCATATATTTT | CASRQRDRGPGNTIYF
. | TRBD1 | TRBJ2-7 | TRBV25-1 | TGTGCCAGCAGTGGATCCGGGACAGGGAAGCACGAGCAGTACTTC | CASSGSGTGKHEQYF
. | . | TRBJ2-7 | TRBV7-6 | TGTGCCAGCAGCCATCCGGCGGGGGCCTCCTACGAGCAGTACTTC | CASSHPAGASYEQYF
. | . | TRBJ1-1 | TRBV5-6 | TGTGCCAGCAGCCCACTCCCGGGACTGGGGAACACTGAAGCTTTCTTT | CASSPLPGLGNTEAFF
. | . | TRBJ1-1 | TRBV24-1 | TGTGCCACTATGAACACTGAAGCTTTCTTT | CATMNTEAFF
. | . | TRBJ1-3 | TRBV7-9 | TGTGCCAGCAGCCCTCCTCGGCAGGGAGGGAACACCATATATTTT | CASSPPRQGGNTIYF
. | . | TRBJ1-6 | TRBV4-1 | TGCGCCAGCAGCCAAGATGCGTATACAGGCTATAATTCACCCCTCCACTTT | CASSQDAYTGYNSPLHF
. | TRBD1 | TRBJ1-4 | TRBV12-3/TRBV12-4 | TGTGCCAGCAGCCGGGACAGGGCCGAAAAACTGTTTTTT | CASSRDRAEKLFF
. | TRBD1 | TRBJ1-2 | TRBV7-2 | TGTGCCAGCAGCACCGGACAGGGAGGCTATGGCTACACCTTC | CASSTGQGGYGYTF
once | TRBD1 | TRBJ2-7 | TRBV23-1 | TGCGCCGCCCCACCGGGACAGCGTTACGAGCAGTACTTC | CAAPPGQRYEQYF
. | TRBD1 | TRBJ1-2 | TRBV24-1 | TGTGCCACCAGTGATTGGGACAGGAACTATGGCTACACCTTC | CATSDWDRNYGYTF
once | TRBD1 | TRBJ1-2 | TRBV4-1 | TGCGCCAGCAGCAAAGAGGGTGGCAGGGGGCCGCTCGATGGCTACACCTTC | CASSKEGGRGPLDGYTF
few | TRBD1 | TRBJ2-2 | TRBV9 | TGTGCCAGCAGCACACAGGGGGATGGCACCGGGGAGCTGTTTTTT | CASSTQGDGTGELFF
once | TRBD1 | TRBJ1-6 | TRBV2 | TGTGCCAGCAGCCGAGACAGGGGGTATTCACCCCTCCACTTT | CASSRDRGYSPLHF
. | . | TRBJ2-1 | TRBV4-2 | TGTGCCAGCAGCCAAGATTCTCGTACAGGAGAGCAGTTCTTC | CASSQDSRTGEQFF
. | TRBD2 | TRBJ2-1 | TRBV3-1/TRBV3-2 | TGTGCCAGCACCCGGGGTAGCGGGGGGTACAATGAGCAGTTCTTC | CASTRGSGGYNEQFF
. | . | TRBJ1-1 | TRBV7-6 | TGTGCCAGCAGCTCTAAGTGGGCGGGGGACACTGAAGCTTTCTTT | CASSSKWAGDTEAFF
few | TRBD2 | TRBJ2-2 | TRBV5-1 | TGCGCCAGCAGCTTGACGCTAGCGGGGGGAATCGGGGAGCTGTTTTTT | CASSLTLAGGIGELFF
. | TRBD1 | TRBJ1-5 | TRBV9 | TGTGCCAGCAGCGTTACAGGGGCCGCCTATCAGCCCCAGCATTTT | CASSVTGAAYQPQHF
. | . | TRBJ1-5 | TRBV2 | TGTGCCAGCAGTGAAGCGGGGGGGGCCGGTCAGCCCCAGCATTTT | CASSEAGGAGQPQHF
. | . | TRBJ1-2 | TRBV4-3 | TGCGCCAGCAGCCAAGATCAACTCTCGGGTCACTACGGCGGTTACTATGGCTACACCTTC | CASSQDQLSGHYGGYYGYTF
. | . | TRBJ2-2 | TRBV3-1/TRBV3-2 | TGTGCCAGCAGTCCCGGGTCCGCCGGGGAGCTGTTTTTT | CASSPGSAGELFF
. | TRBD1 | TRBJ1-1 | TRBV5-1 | TGCGCCAGCAGCTCCTACGGACAGGGGGGAACTGAAGCTTTCTTT | CASSSYGQGGTEAFF
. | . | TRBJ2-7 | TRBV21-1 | TGTGCCAGCAGCAAAGGAGACAGACAGGGGGCCTTGTGGGAGCAGTACTTC | CASSKGDRQGALWEQYF